The clone carrying this TCR beta chain was counted a few times. This entry belongs to a study of response to subunit inactivated influenza vaccine. CDR3 size: 12 residues. V gave up 3 bases and J gave up 7 bases, with 9 bases separating them. The germline V gene has CDR1 LGHDT and CDR2 YNNKEL (reference sequence). TCRdb reprocessed the RT-PCR reads with MiXCR, giving one entry per CDR3 protein. The sample holds roughly 630,000 distinct CDR3 sequences; 14% are singletons and the top ten take 7.6%. This receptor was identified in a man aged 50 to 60 who received an inactivated influenza vaccine. The rearrangement joins TRBV3-1 to TRBJ1-1; a possible D gene is TRBD1 (5 bases). Here the sequenced sample was PBMCs from blood, taken roughly 15 days before vaccination. CDR3 nucleotide sequence: TGTGCCAGCAGCCATACCGACAGTGAAGCTTTCTTT. Residues: CASSHTDSEAFF. The full variable domain, its missing parts supplied by reference TRBV3-1 and TRBJ1-1, is DTAVSQTPKYLVTQMGNDKSIKCEQNLGHDTMYWYKQDSKKFLKIMFSYNNKELIINETVPNRFSPKSPDKAHLNLHINSLELGDSAVYFCASSHTDSEAFFGQGTRLTVV.